Below, 32 T cell receptor beta chains from the same sample are listed, as sequenced in a study of PD-1 blockade in classical Hodgkin lymphoma. Patients all relapsed after autologous stem cell transplantation, and there was variation in brentuximab vedotin exposure. Clones were read by immunoSEQ multiplex PCR, and TCRdb kept only the in-frame ones, dropping some. The sample has around 20,000 clones; roughly three quarters are singletons. The starting material was peripheral blood mononuclear cells (PBMCs), obtained before the second cycle of nivolumab. These receptors were taken from a human donor with classical Hodgkin lymphoma.

V is TRBV11-3 and J is TRBJ1-1; D is undetermined. V lost 5 bases, J lost 5 bases, and 15 bases lay in between. Per the germline V gene, CDR1 is SGHNT and CDR2 is YENEEA. The CDR3 runs 14 residues. The CDR3 is CASSRLTLGTEAFF. CDR3 nucleotides: TGTGCCAGCAGCAGATTAACCCTTGGGACTGAAGCTTTCTTT.

This rearrangement joins TRBV6-1 to TRBJ1-2; D is uncertain. V lost 2 bases and J 11 bases, leaving 12 bases between the germline ends. The length of the CDR3 is 12 residues. Looked up from germline, CDR1 is MNHNS and CDR2 is SASEGT. Here the CDR3 reads CASSEWAEGYTF. DNA for the CDR3: TGTGCCAGCAGTGAATGGGCGGAGGGTTACACCTTC.

This chain joins TRBV29-1 and TRBJ1-5; the D gene is possibly TRBD1 (5 bases). The germline V gene has CDR1 SQVTM and CDR2 ANQGSEA. CDR3 length equals 15 residues. V gave up 5 bases and J gave up 2 bases, with 16 bases separating them. Here the CDR3 DNA reads TGCAGCGTTTCGGAGGGGTTCTTGGGCAATCAGCCCCAGCATTTT. As protein: CSVSEGFLGNQPQHF.

This clone was seen once. J is TRBJ2-3 and V is TRBV18; D might be TRBD1 or TRBD2, each matching 5 bases. There are 16 residues in the CDR3. The germline CDR1 and CDR2 sequences are KGHSH and LQKENI. The germline V and J ends were trimmed by 0 bases and 0 bases, with 10 bases remaining between them. As DNA, the CDR3 is TGTGCCAGCTCACCACCGAGGGACCCTAGCACAGATACGCAGTATTTT. This codes for CASSPPRDPSTDTQYF. Drawing the rest from reference TRBV18 and TRBJ2-3, the complete variable domain is NAGVMQNPRHLVRRRGQEARLRCSPMKGHSHVYWYRQLPEEGLKFMVYLQKENIIDESGMPKERFSAEFPKEGPSILRIQQVVRGDSAAYFCASSPPRDPSTDTQYFGPGTRLTVL.

The gene calls are TRBV12-5 and TRBJ2-7; D is uncertain. Trimming stripped 6 bases from V and 2 bases from J, with 14 bases between. Germline values: CDR1 LGHNT, CDR2 FRNRAP. The CDR3 extends over 14 amino acids. The CDR3 loop is CASGPAPSPYEQYF. The CDR3 DNA sequence: TGTGCTAGTGGCCCCGCCCCGTCCCCCTACGAGCAGTACTTC.

V and J are TRBV27 and TRBJ2-2, with 8 bases identical to TRBD1. Per the germline V gene, CDR1 is MNHEY and CDR2 is SMNVEV (reference sequence). With V trimmed by 6 bases and J by 3 bases, 6 bases remained unmatched. This CDR3 is built from 15 residues. The CDR3 nucleotides are TGTGCCAGCAGCAAACAGGGGGTTGACACCGGGGAGCTGTTTTTT. Protein product: CASSKQGVDTGELFF.

The chain combines TRBV5-1 with TRBJ1-2; 9 bases fit TRBD1. CDR1 and CDR2 (germline): SGHRS, YFSETQ. CDR3 length: 16 amino acids. Trimming at V came to 4 bases and at J to 6 bases, leaving 13 bases not matched to a gene. CDR3 bases: TGCGCCAGCAGCCCCCAACCGGGACAGGGAACTAATGGCTACACCTTC. Its protein product is CASSPQPGQGTNGYTF.

Judged by abundance, this clone is medium-sized. Other DNA sequences in the same sample also yield this CDR3. The chain links TRBV29-1 to TRBJ2-1, with D possibly being TRBD1 or TRBD2 (5 bases each). The CDR3 covers 12 residues. V lost 6 bases, J lost 5 bases, and 11 bases lay in between. Germline V gene data show CDR1 as SQVTM and CDR2 as ANQGSEA. The CDR3 region has the DNA TGCAGCGTGGGACCTCCCAACAATGAGCAGTTCTTC. This sequence encodes CSVGPPNNEQFF.

In nucleotides, the CDR3 is TGCGCCAGCAGCCAAGCCCCCGGGAAGAATGAGCAGTTCTTC. Translating gives CASSQAPGKNEQFF. The V call is TRBV4-1, the J call TRBJ2-1, with D maybe TRBD2 (5 bases). CDR1 and CDR2 (germline): MGHRA, YSYEKL. This CDR3 has 14 amino acids. The V end lost 1 base, the J end lost 7 bases, and 11 bases lay between the germline ends.

V usage is TRBV6-5 and J usage is TRBJ2-6; D is possibly TRBD1 (5 bases). The CDR3 sequence is 16 residues long. Germline loops: CDR1 MNHEY, CDR2 SVGAGI. V lost 2 bases and J 0 bases, leaving 8 bases between the germline ends. CDR3 protein: CASSYKQDSGANVLTF. The CDR3, as DNA: TGTGCCAGCAGTTACAAACAGGACTCTGGGGCCAACGTCCTGACTTTC.

This chain connects TRBV10-3 to TRBJ1-1; a weak D match, TRBD1 (6 bases). This CDR3 comprises 14 residues. The germline CDR1 and CDR2 sequences are ENHRY and SYGVKD. The ends were cut back, 6 bases at V and 0 bases at J, with 11 bases in the middle. The CDR3 loop reads CAIRRDKVNTEAFF. The CDR3 bases are TGTGCCATCAGGAGGGACAAAGTGAACACTGAAGCTTTCTTT.

The chain combines TRBV30 with TRBJ2-2, with D possibly TRBD2 on 6 matching bases. Germline V gene sequence: CDR1 GTSNPN, CDR2 SVGIG (reference sequence). V was trimmed by 7 bases and J by 1 base, leaving 13 bases between them. The CDR3 sequence is 14 residues long. CDR3 residues: CAYTRAGNTGELFF. CDR3 in DNA: TGTGCCTACACGCGAGCGGGGAACACCGGGGAGCTGTTTTTT.

This chain joins TRBV29-1 and TRBJ2-1; D not certain. V gave up 3 bases and J gave up 6 bases, with 15 bases separating them. CDR1 is SQVTM, CDR2 ANQGSEA, per germline. The CDR3 has 14 amino acids. The CDR3 DNA sequence: TGCAGCGTTGAGGTGCTGGGGATGAGCAATGAGCAGTTCTTC. This gives the protein CSVEVLGMSNEQFF.

The chain combines TRBV5-6 with TRBJ1-1; 9 bases map to TRBD1. After removal of 4 bases from V and 5 bases from J, the junction contained 12 bases not matched to a gene. The CDR3 contains 16 residues. In germline, CDR1 is SGHDT, CDR2 YYEEEE. The CDR3 protein is CASSGEVYRGQTEAFF. CDR3 in DNA: TGTGCCAGCAGCGGGGAGGTCTACAGGGGGCAAACTGAAGCTTTCTTT.

The chain carries TRBV28 and TRBJ1-2; 8 positions agree with TRBD1. The germline V gene encodes CDR1 MDHEN and CDR2 SYDVKM. Trimming at V came to 7 bases and at J to 6 bases, leaving 4 bases not matched to a gene. This CDR3 spans 12 amino acids. The CDR3 DNA reads as TGTGCCAGCACCGGACAGGGCAATGGCTACACCTTC. This gives the protein CASTGQGNGYTF.

The chain links TRBV7-2 to TRBJ2-1; D gene unclear. Trimming left V 0 bases short and J 9 bases short, with 6 bases between. Per the germline V gene, CDR1 is SGHTA and CDR2 is FQGNSA. The CDR3 contains 12 residues. CDR3 DNA: TGTGCCAGCAGCTTAGCGTTCGGTGAGCAGTTCTTC. This translates into CASSLAFGEQFF.

The CDR3 nucleotides read TGTGCCAGCAGCTTAGGTGATACCCGGGGGGCTTTCTTT. Amino acid sequence: CASSLGDTRGAFF. V gene TRBV11-2 combines with J gene TRBJ1-1; D may be TRBD1 (5 bases). Trimming removed 1 base from V and 11 bases from J, with 14 bases in between. Germline V gene sequence: CDR1 SGHAT, CDR2 FQNNGV. CDR3 length equals 13 residues.

V is TRBV5-1 and J is TRBJ2-7; D possibly corresponds to TRBD1 (6 bases). Trimming stripped 0 bases from V and 4 bases from J, with 14 bases between. Per germline, CDR1 SGHRS and CDR2 YFSETQ. The CDR3 length is 15 residues. CDR3 sequence reads: CASSLVYPGAYEQYF. The CDR3, as DNA: TGCGCCAGCAGCTTGGTTTACCCAGGGGCTTACGAGCAGTACTTC.

V and J are TRBV19 and TRBJ1-1; D is ambiguous. V lost 5 bases, J lost 3 bases, and 10 bases lay in between. The CDR3 has 13 amino acids. The V gene's germline CDR1 is LNHDA and CDR2 SQIVND (reference sequence). The CDR3 here is CASSLSRDTEAFF. In nucleotides, the CDR3 is TGTGCCAGTAGTCTAAGCCGGGACACTGAAGCTTTCTTT.

This clone was seen more than once but under ten times. V usage is TRBV5-1 and J usage is TRBJ1-4; 10 bases align to TRBD1. Germline CDR1 reads SGHRS; CDR2 reads YFSETQ. The CDR3 loop spans 15 amino acids. V was pared by 0 bases and J by 8 bases, with 4 bases of the junction left unmatched. This CDR3 is CASSLGGTGEEKLFF. Written as DNA, the CDR3 is TGCGCCAGCAGCTTGGGCGGGACAGGGGAGGAAAAACTGTTTTTT.

The chain recombines TRBV18 with TRBJ1-1; D is uncertain. V was clipped by 0 bases and J by 1 base, with 9 bases between them. CDR3 length: 15 residues. CDR1 and CDR2 from the germline V gene are KGHSH and LQKENI. Here the CDR3 reads CASSPPIAANTEAFF. CDR3 nucleotides: TGTGCCAGCTCACCACCGATTGCAGCGAACACTGAAGCTTTCTTT.

This chain joins TRBV25-1 and TRBJ2-3, with a possible D match to TRBD2 (6 bases). V lost 4 bases to trimming and J lost 5 bases, with 13 bases between them. CDR3 length equals 14 residues. Germline-derived CDR1 and CDR2 are MGHDK and SYGVNS. The DNA for the CDR3 is TGTGCCAGCAGTGCGCGGGGCGATAGAGATACGCAGTATTTT. The encoded protein is CASSARGDRDTQYF.

This clone came up a few times. This chain links TRBV14 with TRBJ2-7; unclear D gene. Germline CDR1 SGHDN, CDR2 FVKESK. Trimming stripped 2 bases from V and 4 bases from J, with 6 bases between. The CDR3 sequence is 12 residues long. CDR3 in DNA: TGTGCCAGCAGCCAAATGAGGTACGAGCAGTACTTC. Encoded protein: CASSQMRYEQYF.

The J gene is TRBJ2-7, the V gene TRBV28; D not certain. This CDR3 has 12 residues. V was pared by 5 bases and J by 3 bases, with 8 bases between. The germline gives CDR1 MDHEN, CDR2 SYDVKM. CDR3 nucleotides: TGTGCCAGCAGTACGACCCACTACGAGCAGTACTTC. Its protein product is CASSTTHYEQYF. Complete variable domain (other parts from reference TRBV28 and TRBJ2-7): DVKVTQSSRYLVKRTGEKVFLECVQDMDHENMFWYRQDPGLGLRLIYFSYDVKMKEKGDIPEGYSVSREKKERFSLILESASTNQTSMYLCASSTTHYEQYFGPGTRLTVT.

The chain has TRBV6-5 and TRBJ2-7; D not resolved. The CDR3 has 15 residues. Germline-derived CDR1 and CDR2 are MNHEY and SVGAGI. Trimming stripped 1 base from V and 0 bases from J, with 10 bases between. The CDR3 DNA reads TGTGCCAGCAGTTACTTGGGCCAGAGCTCCTACGAGCAGTACTTC. Residues: CASSYLGQSSYEQYF.

This clone was seen more than once but under ten times. The rearrangement uses TRBV6-5 and TRBJ1-6, with 8 nucleotides matching TRBD1. This CDR3 is built from 14 residues. CDR1 and CDR2 (germline): MNHEY, SVGAGI. The V and J ends lost 6 bases and 8 bases, in that order; junction bases with no gene match: 6. This CDR3 is CASRGTGGHSPLHF. Here the CDR3 DNA reads TGTGCCAGCAGGGGTACAGGGGGACATTCACCCCTCCACTTT.

The V and J genes are TRBV19 and TRBJ2-1; D might be TRBD2 (5 bases). Germline V gene sequence: CDR1 LNHDA, CDR2 SQIVND (reference sequence). CDR3 length: 13 amino acids. The V gene lost 5 bases and the J gene lost 9 bases, with 14 bases spanning the gap. The CDR3 spells CASSPGSLSEQFF. CDR3 coding DNA: TGTGCCAGTAGTCCGGGAAGCCTGAGTGAGCAGTTCTTC.

DNA for the CDR3: TGTGCCAGCAGCTTAGGACGTTGGAGGTACGAGCAGTACTTC. Its translation: CASSLGRWRYEQYF. The chain couples TRBV11-2 to TRBJ2-7; possibly TRBD2 for D (5 bases). This CDR3 is 14 amino acids long. V was trimmed by 1 base and J by 4 bases, leaving 11 bases between them. The germline CDR1 and CDR2 sequences are SGHAT and FQNNGV.

This clone was observed once. The chain combines TRBV5-4 with TRBJ2-7, with D maybe TRBD2 (6 bases). CDR3 length equals 16 residues. Germline assignment: CDR1 SGHNT and CDR2 YYREEE (reference sequence). The V end lost 0 bases, the J end lost 3 bases, and 16 bases lay between the germline ends. The CDR3 nucleotides read TGTGCCAGCAGCTTGGGCGGGACGGTTATCAACTACGAGCAGTACTTC. Its translation is CASSLGGTVINYEQYF.

The rearrangement joins TRBV19 to TRBJ2-2, with D perhaps matching TRBD2 (5 bases). CDR1 is LNHDA, CDR2 SQIVND, per germline (reference sequence). Trimming cost V 6 bases and J 0 bases, with 14 bases left between them. The length of the CDR3 is 16 residues. The CDR3, as DNA: TGTGCCAGTAGCCCACGGGTCGGGACGAACACCGGGGAGCTGTTTTTT. This encodes CASSPRVGTNTGELFF.

This chain links TRBV5-1 with TRBJ2-5, with TRBD1 as a possible D gene (6 bases). The CDR3 runs 15 residues. Trimming took off 4 bases at V and 2 bases at J, with 15 bases between the two ends. The germline V gene has CDR1 SGHRS and CDR2 YFSETQ. The CDR3, as DNA: TGCGCCAGCAGCGGAGGTGGGGACACTCAAGAGACCCAGTACTTC. This codes for CASSGGGDTQETQYF.

This clone was recorded only once. The rearrangement uses TRBV6-5 and TRBJ2-5, with 7 bases that match TRBD1. The J call may be faulty, since TRBJ2-7 better matches the DNA end. Germline V gene data show CDR1 as MNHEY and CDR2 as SVGAGI. The CDR3 sequence is 16 residues long. For the CDR3, the DNA is TGTGCCAGCAGTTACTCATCTACAGAAGGACAGGACGAGCAGTACTTC. This translates into CASSYSSTEGQDEQYF.